The 14 T cell receptor beta chains in this list originate from one sample, sequenced in a study of control samples from healthy donors and cancer patients. The table came from immunoSEQ multiplex PCR; TCRdb's copy has only in-frame clones and leaves some out. The data show some 140,000 clones, approximately 92% seen once. The sample comprised blood. These receptors were taken from a young man in good health.

The chain links TRBV19 to TRBJ2-1, with D possibly called TRBD1 or TRBD2 (5 bases each). CDR3 length: 14 amino acids. Germline assignment: CDR1 LNHDA and CDR2 SQIVND (reference sequence). Deletions cut 6 bases from V and 2 bases from J, with 11 bases between. CDR3 protein: CASRRDRTYNEQFF. The CDR3 nucleotides read TGTGCCAGTAGGAGGGACCGCACCTACAATGAGCAGTTCTTC.

The chain recombines TRBV7-2 with TRBJ2-3, with TRBD1 as a possible D gene (5 bases). In germline, CDR1 is SGHTA, CDR2 FQGNSA. The CDR3 consists of 15 residues. Trimming removed 1 base at V and 3 bases at J, with 11 bases between. CDR3 coding DNA: TGTGCCAGCAGCTTAGGCAGCAGGGCAACAGATACGCAGTATTTT. Translation gives CASSLGSRATDTQYF.

The rearrangement links TRBV6-2 or TRBV6-3 to TRBJ2-2; weak D call: TRBD1 (6 bases). V lost 6 bases to trimming and J lost 5 bases, with 16 bases between them. Germline V lookup: CDR1 MNHEY, CDR2 SVGEGT. There are 15 residues in the CDR3. The CDR3 DNA sequence: TGTGCCAGCAGCCGGTCCTCTCAGGGGACCGGGGAGCTGTTTTTT. It yields the protein CASSRSSQGTGELFF.

CDR3 nucleotide sequence: TGTGCCAGCAAACAGGGGGCGGGTGGCTACACCTTC. Translation gives CASKQGAGGYTF. V and J are TRBV12-3 or TRBV12-4 and TRBJ1-2, with 9 bases lining up with TRBD1. Trimming took 7 bases from V and 7 from J; bases not matched to a gene: 4. CDR3 size: 12 residues.

V and J are TRBV2 and TRBJ1-1; D is perhaps TRBD1 (5 bases). The CDR3 length is 15 residues. Germline V gene data show CDR1 as SNHLY and CDR2 as FYNNEI. Trimming removed 2 bases at V and 6 bases at J, with 16 bases between. CDR3 nucleotide sequence: TGTGCCAGCAGTGAATTTTTATTAGGGGTCGCTGAAGCTTTCTTT. It yields the protein CASSEFLLGVAEAFF.

The CDR3 DNA is TGTGCCAGTAGTATCTTACAGGACACTGAAGCTTTCTTT. Encoded protein: CASSILQDTEAFF. The rearrangement links TRBV19 to TRBJ1-1; a weak D match, TRBD1 (5 bases). Germline V gives CDR1 LNHDA, CDR2 SQIVND (reference sequence). Deletions cut 3 bases from V and 3 bases from J, with 8 bases between. The length of the CDR3 is 13 residues.

The rearrangement uses TRBV7-9 and TRBJ1-2, with TRBD1 as a possible D gene (5 bases). Germline values: CDR1 SEHNR, CDR2 FQNEAQ (reference sequence). Trimming pared 3 bases from V and 6 bases from J, leaving 11 bases between. The CDR3 extends over 13 amino acids. The chain's CDR3 is CASSFRDLDGYTF. The DNA for the CDR3 is TGTGCCAGCAGCTTCCGGGACCTTGATGGCTACACCTTC.

The gene calls are TRBV18 and TRBJ1-6; no definite D call. Between the trimmed V and J ends, which lost 1 base and 0 bases, there was a span of 7 bases. CDR1 is KGHSH, CDR2 LQKENI, per germline. The CDR3 loop spans 16 amino acids. CDR3 protein: CASSPLERSYNSPLHF. The DNA of the CDR3 is TGTGCCAGCTCACCACTGGAGCGCTCCTATAATTCACCCCTCCACTTT.

The rearrangement uses TRBV30 and TRBJ2-2; D is unresolved. Germline V gives CDR1 GTSNPN, CDR2 SVGIG (reference sequence). V dropped 2 bases and J dropped 2 bases, with 9 bases sitting between them. The CDR3 is 14 amino acids. The CDR3 bases are TGTGCCTGGAGTATAGGCGTAAACACCGGGGAGCTGTTTTTT. Translating it yields CAWSIGVNTGELFF.

V is TRBV24-1 and J is TRBJ2-7, with 10 nucleotides matching TRBD1. The CDR3 totals 15 residues. Germline V gives CDR1 KGHDR, CDR2 SFDVKD. The V segment lost 3 bases and the J segment 3 bases; nucleotides outside the gene matches: 4. In DNA, the CDR3 is TGTGCCACCAGTGATAGGACAGGGGGTAGCTACGAGCAGTACTTC. Its protein is CATSDRTGGSYEQYF.

J is TRBJ1-4 and V is TRBV28; 7 nucleotides match TRBD1. V shed 6 bases, J shed 6 bases, and the junction held 7 bases outside the gene matches. Germline CDR1 reads MDHEN; CDR2 reads SYDVKM. The CDR3 sequence is 14 residues long. The CDR3 nucleotides read TGTGCCAGCAGCTATACCGGGACAGATGAAAAACTGTTTTTT. Its translation is CASSYTGTDEKLFF.

The J gene is TRBJ1-5, the V gene TRBV28, with D uncertain. The CDR3 totals 15 residues. The germline gives CDR1 MDHEN, CDR2 SYDVKM. Trimming left V 5 bases short and J 0 bases short, with 11 bases between. The CDR3 DNA follows: TGTGCCAGCAGTGTCTCCGGAGCTAGCAATCAGCCCCAGCATTTT. Translated, it gives CASSVSGASNQPQHF.

A single count supports this clone. The gene calls are TRBV10-3 and TRBJ2-1; TRBD1 matches 7 bases. The CDR3 is 14 residues long. The V gene end was trimmed by 7 bases and the J gene end by 2 bases; junction bases not matched to a gene: 5. CDR1 is ENHRY and CDR2 is SYGVKD in the germline V gene. The CDR3 spells CAIKGTATYNEQFF. As DNA, the CDR3 is TGTGCCATCAAGGGGACAGCGACCTACAATGAGCAGTTCTTC.

This chain links TRBV11-3 with TRBJ2-5; 7 bases align to TRBD2. The CDR3 runs to 16 residues. CDR1 and CDR2 (germline): SGHNT, YENEEA. V was clipped by 4 bases and J by 2 bases; unmatched bases: 10. Written as DNA, the CDR3 is TGTGCCAGCAGCTCCTATCTAGCGGCAGAGCAAGAGACCCAGTACTTC. Its protein product is CASSSYLAAEQETQYF.